What follows are 2 T cell receptor beta chains derived from one specimen sequenced in a study of PD-1 blockade in classical Hodgkin lymphoma. Data came from immunoSEQ multiplex PCR; TCRdb stores just in-frame clones and leaves some out. The sample lists several thousand clones, more than 60% occurring once. Time point here: newly diagnosed, previously untreated cHL patient sample. Source material: peripheral blood mononuclear cells (PBMCs). These receptors were collected from a human donor with classical Hodgkin lymphoma.

The V gene is TRBV6-6, the J gene TRBJ2-5; D may be TRBD2 (8 bases). V dropped 2 bases and J dropped 2 bases, with 15 bases sitting between them. This CDR3 is 16 amino acids long. Germline-derived CDR1 and CDR2 are MNHNY and SVGAGI (reference sequence). The CDR3 loop is CASSYRGRGGQETQYF. The CDR3 coding sequence is TGTGCCAGCAGTTACAGGGGGCGCGGGGGGCAAGAGACCCAGTACTTC.

The V and J genes are TRBV2 and TRBJ1-2; D is undetermined. CDR1 SNHLY and CDR2 FYNNEI come from the germline V gene. The CDR3 contains 13 residues. Deletions cut 6 bases from V and 6 bases from J, with 14 bases between. CDR3 nucleotides: TGTGCCAGCAGAGGTCCGAGGTATCATGGCTACACCTTC. Amino acids: CASRGPRYHGYTF. The full variable domain, with the rest looked up from reference TRBV2 and TRBJ1-2, is EPEVTQTPSHQVTQMGQEVILRCVPISNHLYFYWYRQILGQKVEFLVSFYNNEISEKSEIFDDQFSVERPDGSNFTLKIRSTKLEDSAMYFCASRGPRYHGYTFGSGTRLTVV.